This T cell receptor (beta chain) was recovered during a study of T cells after yellow fever vaccination. The study's findings and limits: It was a weaker secondary response, yet one that peaked faster, at day 5 versus 15. Highly abundant clonotypes carried over from the bulk population could end up in FACS-sorted repertoires as contaminants.

Germline loops: CDR1 SNHLY, CDR2 FYNNEI. Trimming took 2 bases from V and 8 from J; bases not matched to a gene: 4. The CDR3 totals 14 residues. One entry per CDR3 protein, called by TCRdb with MiXCR from the 5' RACE reads. The sample has about 340,000 distinct CDR3 sequences; about an eighth are singletons. To note about this clonotype: The antigen remains unidentified.

The chain links TRBV2 to TRBJ2-1, with 9 positions matching TRBD2. The TCR comes from a man between 18 and 35 years old who received the YFV17D yellow fever vaccine. Sequences were derived from CD4+ T cells sorted from PBMCs, sampled 15 days after the yellow fever booster vaccination. CDR3 sequence: CASSELAGLDEQFF. Here the CDR3 DNA reads TGTGCCAGCAGTGAACTAGCGGGGTTGGATGAGCAGTTCTTC.